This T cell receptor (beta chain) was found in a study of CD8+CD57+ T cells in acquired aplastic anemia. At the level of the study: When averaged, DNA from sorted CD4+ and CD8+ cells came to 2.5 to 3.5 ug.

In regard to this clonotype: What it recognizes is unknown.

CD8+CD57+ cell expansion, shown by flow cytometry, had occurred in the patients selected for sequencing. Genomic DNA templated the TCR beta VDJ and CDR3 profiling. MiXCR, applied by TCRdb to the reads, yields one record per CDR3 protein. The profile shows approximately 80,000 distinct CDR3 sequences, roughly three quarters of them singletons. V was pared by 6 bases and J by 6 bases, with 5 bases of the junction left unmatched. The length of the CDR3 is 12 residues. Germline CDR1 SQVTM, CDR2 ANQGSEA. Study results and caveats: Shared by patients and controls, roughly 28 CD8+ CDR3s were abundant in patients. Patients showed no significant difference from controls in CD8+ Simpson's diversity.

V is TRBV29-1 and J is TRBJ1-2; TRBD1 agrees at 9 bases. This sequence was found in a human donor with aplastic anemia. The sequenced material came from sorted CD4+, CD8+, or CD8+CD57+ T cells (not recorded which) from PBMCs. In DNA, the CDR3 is TGCAGCGTACGGACAGGGGATAATGGCTACACCTTC. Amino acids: CSVRTGDNGYTF.